Reported below is one T cell receptor (beta chain). Its specificity is unknown. The data originate from a study of shared clonotypes between healthy human individuals. On the study more broadly: CD8 memory received one plate per donor, CD8 naive two, CD4 memory three and CD4 naive three. Study-wide results and caveats: Across four donors, naive CD4 shared 5% to 5.5%, naive CD8 around 3.5%, memory CD4 more than 2%, memory CD8 0.35% to 0.5%.

Deep was the level at which the assay was run. The repertoire was sequenced with immunoSEQ multiplex PCR; TCRdb's copy has only in-frame clones and lacks some. The sample holds about 1 million clones; approximately 72% are singletons and the top ten take roughly 1.4%. The CDR3 runs 17 residues. Germline V CDR1 and CDR2: LGHNT, FRNRAP. With V trimmed by 2 bases and J by 2 bases, 7 bases remained unmatched. The chain combines TRBV12-5 with TRBJ1-3; 9 bases fit TRBD1. The TCR was taken from a man younger than 35 in good health. The sequenced sample was memory CD4+ T cells sorted from blood. Sample subset: CD45RA-negative fraction. CDR3 DNA sequence: TGTGCTAGTGGTTTGTCCACCCGACAGGGGGCTGGAAACACCATATATTTT. Its translation: CASGLSTRQGAGNTIYF.